These 8 T cell receptor beta chains were all obtained from the same sample, sequenced in a study of cytomegalovirus exposure and HLA in healthy donors (dated by TCRdb to about 2017). Libraries were made using the immunoSEQ multiplex PCR assay. A mixture of 60 forward primers for TCR Vbeta segments and 13 reverse primers for TCR Jbeta segments was used in the multiplex PCR. TCRdb mirrors the immuneACCESS table, restricted to in-frame sequences. Some clones are absent from its copies; in checked studies, under half trace to an unresolved V gene, and the reason for the others is unknown. The sample records 120,000 or so clones, around 85% of which are singletons. The ten largest make up 6.2% of the sample. Sequenced input: PBMCs. The origin of the receptors is a man aged 25-45 years in good health and CMV-seropositive.

The chain is built from TRBV5-1 and TRBJ2-5; TRBD2 aligns across 9 bases. Trimming at V came to 2 bases and at J to 3 bases, leaving 5 bases not matched to a gene. The CDR3 has 15 residues. CDR1 and CDR2 (germline): SGHRS, YFSETQ. The CDR3: CASSLLTSGKETQYF. In nucleotides, the CDR3 is TGCGCCAGCAGCTTACTGACTAGCGGCAAAGAGACCCAGTACTTC.

CDR3 in DNA: TGTGCCACCAGCCGCTTAGGGACAGCTCAAGAGACCCAGTACTTC. It translates to CATSRLGTAQETQYF. The chain is built from TRBV19 and TRBJ2-5; 7 positions match TRBD1. J was trimmed by 2 bases and V by 10 bases; bases with no gene match: 13. The CDR3 runs to 15 residues. CDR1 and CDR2 from the germline V gene are LNHDA and SQIVND (reference sequence).

The CDR3 region is CASSPGQGVYYGYTF. The DNA of the CDR3 is TGTGCCAGCTCACCAGGGCAGGGCGTGTACTATGGCTACACCTTC. This sequence joins TRBV18 and TRBJ1-2; D is perhaps TRBD1 (5 bases). V lost 2 bases and J 3 bases, leaving 13 bases between the germline ends. This CDR3 is built from 15 residues. Germline V gives CDR1 KGHSH, CDR2 LQKENI.

V and J are TRBV4-3 and TRBJ2-3; 7 positions match TRBD1. The germline gives CDR1 LGHNA, CDR2 YSLEER. Losses at the gene ends were 5 bases for V and 0 bases for J; bases not matched to a gene: 5. The CDR3 runs 15 residues. The CDR3 DNA follows: TGCGCCAGCAGCAAATACAGGGGCAGCACAGATACGCAGTATTTT. It specifies CASSKYRGSTDTQYF.

V and J are TRBV29-1 and TRBJ1-3; the match to TRBD1 covers 8 bases. This CDR3 is 17 amino acids long. The J segment lost 0 bases and the V segment lost 4 bases, leaving 11 bases of the junction unmatched. Germline V gene lookup returns CDR1 SQVTM and CDR2 ANQGSEA. CDR3 sequence: CSVVGRGLPNSGNTIYF. DNA of the CDR3: TGCAGCGTTGTTGGCAGGGGGCTACCAAACTCTGGAAACACCATATATTTT.

The chain is built from TRBV2 and TRBJ2-7, with D perhaps matching TRBD1 (5 bases). The V end was cut by 5 bases, the J end by 6 bases, with 8 bases between. Germline assignment: CDR1 SNHLY and CDR2 FYNNEI. The CDR3 extends over 11 amino acids. CDR3 nucleotide sequence: TGTGCCAGCAGTCCGACAGTCGAGCAGTACTTC. Translating gives CASSPTVEQYF.

This clone turned up a few times. The CDR3 DNA reads TGTGCCAGCTCACCGGGGAAGGGAGAGAGCGCTTTCTTT. Amino acids: CASSPGKGESAFF. The rearrangement links TRBV18 to TRBJ1-1; D is ambiguous. Germline lookup yields CDR1 KGHSH and CDR2 LQKENI. The length of the CDR3 is 13 residues. V gave up 3 bases and J gave up 11 bases, with 16 bases separating them.

The rearrangement links TRBV9 to TRBJ2-3, with 7 bases fitting TRBD1. This CDR3 region has 15 residues. Germline V gene data show CDR1 as SGDLS and CDR2 as YYNGEE. J gave up 0 bases and V 0 bases, and 1 base lay outside the gene matches. Here the CDR3 DNA reads TGTGCCAGCAGCGTAGCGGACAGGAGCACAGATACGCAGTATTTT. Its protein product is CASSVADRSTDTQYF.